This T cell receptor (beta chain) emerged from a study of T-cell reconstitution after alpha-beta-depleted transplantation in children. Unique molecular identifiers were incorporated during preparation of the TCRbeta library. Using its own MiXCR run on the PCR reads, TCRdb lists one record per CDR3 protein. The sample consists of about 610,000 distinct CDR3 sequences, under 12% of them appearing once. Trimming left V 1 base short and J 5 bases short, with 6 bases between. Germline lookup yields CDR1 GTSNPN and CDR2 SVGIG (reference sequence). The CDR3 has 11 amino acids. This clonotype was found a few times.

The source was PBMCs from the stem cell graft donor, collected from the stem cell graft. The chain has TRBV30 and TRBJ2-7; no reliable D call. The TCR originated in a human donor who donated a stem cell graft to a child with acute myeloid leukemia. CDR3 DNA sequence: TGTGCCTGGAGTGATAGGAACGAGCAGTACTTC. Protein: CAWSDRNEQYF.